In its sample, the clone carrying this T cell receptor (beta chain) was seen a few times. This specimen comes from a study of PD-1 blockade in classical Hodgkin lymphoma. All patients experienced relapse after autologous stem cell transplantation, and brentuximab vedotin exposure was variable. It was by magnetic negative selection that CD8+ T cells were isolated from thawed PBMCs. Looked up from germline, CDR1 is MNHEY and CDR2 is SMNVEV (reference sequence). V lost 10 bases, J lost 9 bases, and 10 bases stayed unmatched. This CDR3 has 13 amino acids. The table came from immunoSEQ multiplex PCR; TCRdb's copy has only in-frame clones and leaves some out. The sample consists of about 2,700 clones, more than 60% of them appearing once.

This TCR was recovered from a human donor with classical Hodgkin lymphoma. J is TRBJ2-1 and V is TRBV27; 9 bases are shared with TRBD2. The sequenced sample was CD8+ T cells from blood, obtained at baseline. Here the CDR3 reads CAIRVAGAGEQFF. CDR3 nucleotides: TGTGCCATCCGGGTAGCGGGAGCGGGTGAGCAGTTCTTC.